The TCR beta chain under discussion was sequenced for a study of vaccination and CD4 T cells after COVID-19. Study-wide context: The convalescents included six males and four females, and among them two were Hispanic while seven were Caucasian. Samples after vaccination came a median about 72 days past dose two, ranging 14 to 241.

This clonotype was detected a few times. Its cognate antigen is unknown. V gave up 0 bases and J gave up 5 bases; unmatched junction bases: 6. The length of the CDR3 is 17 residues. Germline values: CDR1 SGDLS, CDR2 YYNGEE. Treatment denoted: roughly 10-day PBMC culture with coronavirus spike peptide pools or control peptides (ViraFEST assay). Every well contained approximately 2 million PBMCs, which were grown with approximately 10 IU/ml IL-2 and 10 ug/ml peptide pools. Cultured CD4+ T cell DNA underwent sequencing with the Oncomine TCR Beta short-read assay. Each CDR3 protein gets one entry after TCRdb re-called the PCR reads with MiXCR. The sample has some 10,000 distinct CDR3 sequences, roughly 61% seen once.

The receptor was isolated from a human donor with COVID-19. The V and J genes are TRBV9 and TRBJ2-3; 13 bases map to TRBD2. The sample consisted of cultured CD4+ T cells from blood, taken after SARS-CoV-2 vaccination. The CDR3 is CASSVGSTSGGIDTQYF. The CDR3 DNA follows: TGTGCCAGCAGCGTAGGCTCGACTAGCGGGGGGATAGATACGCAGTATTTT.